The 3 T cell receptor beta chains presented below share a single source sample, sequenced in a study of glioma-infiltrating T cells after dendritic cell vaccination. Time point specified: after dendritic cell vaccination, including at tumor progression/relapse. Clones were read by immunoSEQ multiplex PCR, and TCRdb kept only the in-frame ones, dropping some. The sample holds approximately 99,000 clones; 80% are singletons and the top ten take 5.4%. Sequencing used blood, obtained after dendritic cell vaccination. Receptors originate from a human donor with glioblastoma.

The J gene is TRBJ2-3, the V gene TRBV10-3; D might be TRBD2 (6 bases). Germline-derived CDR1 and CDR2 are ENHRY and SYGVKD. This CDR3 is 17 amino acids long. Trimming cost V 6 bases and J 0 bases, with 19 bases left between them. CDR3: CAISPAGSNKSTDTQYF. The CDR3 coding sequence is TGTGCCATCAGCCCCGCGGGGAGTAATAAGAGCACAGATACGCAGTATTTT.

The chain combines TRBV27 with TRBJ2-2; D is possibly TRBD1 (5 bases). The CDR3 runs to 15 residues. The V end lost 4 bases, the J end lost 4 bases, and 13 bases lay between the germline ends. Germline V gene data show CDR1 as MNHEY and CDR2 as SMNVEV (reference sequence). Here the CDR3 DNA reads TGTGCCAGCAGTTCGCAGGGTCGGGTCACCGGGGAGCTGTTTTTT. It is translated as CASSSQGRVTGELFF.

CDR3 sequence: CASSTKTGIMSGVADEAFF. The CDR3 DNA reads as TGTGCCAGCAGCACAAAGACAGGTATTATGTCTGGGGTGGCCGATGAAGCTTTCTTT. V gene TRBV7-8 combines with J gene TRBJ1-1; D is perhaps TRBD1 (6 bases). This CDR3 is built from 19 residues. Per the germline V gene, CDR1 is SGHVS and CDR2 is FQNEAQ. Deletions cut 5 bases from V and 7 bases from J, with 32 bases between.